Below, 15 T cell receptor beta chains from the same sample are listed, as sequenced in a study of Tregs in tolerant kidney transplant recipients. The table came from immunoSEQ multiplex PCR; TCRdb's copy has only in-frame clones and leaves some out. Altogether 240,000 or so clones are present, roughly 80% being singletons, with the ten largest covering over 0.5%. The material sequenced was CD4+ T cells from blood. Receptor source: a human donor in good health.

This rearrangement joins TRBV7-2 to TRBJ2-3; D is possibly TRBD1 or TRBD2 (5 bases each). CDR1 is SGHTA and CDR2 is FQGNSA in the germline V gene. The CDR3 length is 14 residues. Trimming stripped 0 bases from V and 1 base from J, with 5 bases between. CDR3 amino acids: CASSLAGGTDTQYF. The CDR3 DNA is TGTGCCAGCAGCTTAGCGGGGGGCACAGATACGCAGTATTTT.

J is TRBJ2-3 and V is TRBV6-5; a possible D gene is TRBD2 (6 bases). Germline loops: CDR1 MNHEY, CDR2 SVGAGI. The CDR3 spans 15 residues. The V and J ends lost 4 bases and 0 bases respectively, with 11 bases between them. The CDR3 nucleotides read TGTGCCAGCAGTTCACGCGGGATTAGCACAGATACGCAGTATTTT. Translating gives CASSSRGISTDTQYF.

A few counts support this clone. The genes are TRBV5-6 and TRBJ2-1; no definite D call. V gave up 5 bases and J gave up 9 bases, with 18 bases separating them. The CDR3 sequence is 14 residues long. CDR1 and CDR2 from the germline V gene are SGHDT and YYEEEE. The chain's CDR3 is CASSRVTFGSEQFF. CDR3 DNA sequence: TGTGCCAGCAGTCGTGTTACATTTGGCAGTGAGCAGTTCTTC.

This chain links TRBV6-5 with TRBJ1-1, with D uncertain. CDR3 size: 15 residues. The V end was cut by 0 bases, the J end by 3 bases, with 11 bases between. Germline V CDR1 and CDR2: MNHEY, SVGAGI. The CDR3 nucleotides are TGTGCCAGCAGTTACTCTCTCGGCAGGTACACTGAAGCTTTCTTT. It is translated as CASSYSLGRYTEAFF.

V gene TRBV5-4 combines with J gene TRBJ2-7; 9 positions agree with TRBD2. The germline CDR1 and CDR2 sequences are SGHNT and YYREEE (reference sequence). This CDR3 contains 14 residues. Trimming took 4 bases from V and 3 from J; bases not matched to a gene: 5. The CDR3 reads CASSRSLAGYEQYF. CDR3 bases: TGTGCCAGCAGCCGCTCACTAGCGGGCTACGAGCAGTACTTC.

The CDR3 sequence is CAISERIETFVWTDTQYF. CDR3 DNA: TGTGCCATCAGTGAGCGGATCGAGACATTCGTGTGGACAGATACGCAGTATTTT. This chain uses TRBV10-3 with TRBJ2-3, with D uncertain. The CDR3 has 18 amino acids. CDR1 ENHRY and CDR2 SYGVKD come from the germline V gene. V was trimmed by 2 bases and J by 3 bases, leaving 21 bases between them.

The rearrangement uses TRBV6-5 and TRBJ1-2; D call uncertain. V was shortened by 5 bases and J by 5 bases, with 3 bases between the two germline ends. CDR1 and CDR2 from the germline V gene are MNHEY and SVGAGI. This CDR3 spans 10 amino acids. In nucleotides, the CDR3 is TGTGCCAGCAGTGAATATGGCTACACCTTC. It codes for CASSEYGYTF.

This clone appeared a few times. The rearrangement joins TRBV2 to TRBJ1-6, with D hard to call. Germline CDR1 and CDR2: SNHLY and FYNNEI. This CDR3 has 12 residues. Trimming took off 7 bases at V and 10 bases at J, with 11 bases between the two ends. This CDR3 reads CASNYEGSPLHF. The DNA for the CDR3 is TGTGCCAGCAACTACGAAGGATCACCCCTCCACTTT.

The V gene is TRBV6-6, the J gene TRBJ2-5, with D possibly TRBD2 on 7 matching bases. V was shortened by 7 bases and J by 2 bases, with 17 bases between the two germline ends. CDR3 length: 15 amino acids. CDR1 is MNHNY, CDR2 SVGAGI, per germline (reference sequence). The CDR3 region is CASTNQGGEQETQYF. CDR3 DNA sequence: TGTGCCAGCACCAATCAAGGGGGGGAACAAGAGACCCAGTACTTC.

The chain's CDR3 is CASSNYPFGSGSQETQYF. The CDR3 DNA reads as TGCGCCAGCAGCAACTACCCCTTTGGTAGCGGGTCCCAAGAGACCCAGTACTTC. This chain uses TRBV4-1 with TRBJ2-5; 7 bases align to TRBD2. J lost 1 base, V lost 5 bases, and 16 bases had no gene match. Germline lookup yields CDR1 MGHRA and CDR2 YSYEKL. The CDR3 spans 18 residues.

This sequence joins TRBV11-2 and TRBJ2-1, with D maybe TRBD2 (5 bases). CDR3 length: 18 residues. The germline CDR1 and CDR2 sequences are SGHAT and FQNNGV. Trimming shortened V by 4 bases and J by 4 bases, and 23 bases separated the two germline ends. This CDR3 reads CASSSLGVKGERYNEQFF. CDR3 coding DNA: TGTGCCAGCAGCTCCCTCGGGGTAAAGGGAGAGAGATACAATGAGCAGTTCTTC. The full variable domain, rest sourced from reference TRBV11-2 and TRBJ2-1, is EAGVAQSPRYKIIEKRQSVAFWCNPISGHATLYWYQQILGQGPKLLIQFQNNGVVDDSQLPKDRFSAERLKGVDSTLKIQPAKLEDSAVYLCASSSLGVKGERYNEQFFGPGTRLTVL.

The rearrangement joins TRBV5-4 to TRBJ2-5; the match to TRBD2 covers 16 bases. CDR1 and CDR2 from the germline V gene are SGHNT and YYREEE (reference sequence). The CDR3 loop spans 17 amino acids. V lost 3 bases to trimming and J lost 4 bases; unmatched junction nucleotides: 6. CDR3 sequence: CASSSGTSGGAAETQYF. The CDR3 DNA reads as TGTGCCAGCAGCTCTGGGACTAGCGGGGGGGCCGCAGAGACCCAGTACTTC.

This chain links TRBV19 with TRBJ1-5; D gene ambiguous. Germline CDR1 reads LNHDA; CDR2 reads SQIVND (reference sequence). CDR3 length: 19 amino acids. With 3 bases removed from V and 7 bases from J, the gap between germline ends came to 28 bases. The CDR3 protein is CASSIVRSPGSLTGQPQHF. CDR3 DNA sequence: TGTGCCAGTAGTATTGTGAGAAGTCCAGGCAGCTTGACGGGACAGCCCCAGCATTTT.

The chain couples TRBV7-2 to TRBJ2-1, with unresolved D. This CDR3 has 16 amino acids. From germline, CDR1 is SGHTA and CDR2 FQGNSA. V lost 6 bases and J 0 bases, leaving 15 bases between the germline ends. Written as DNA, the CDR3 is TGTGCCAGCAGAGCATCTAGTGCCAGCTCCTACAATGAGCAGTTCTTC. Residues: CASRASSASSYNEQFF.

The gene calls are TRBV6-5 and TRBJ1-5, with D possibly matching TRBD1 (6 bases). CDR3 size: 15 residues. Trimming cost V 2 bases and J 2 bases, with 10 bases left between them. Looked up from germline, CDR1 is MNHEY and CDR2 is SVGAGI. In DNA, the CDR3 is TGTGCCAGCAGTTACGACAGGAAGGGCAATCAGCCCCAGCATTTT. This gives the protein CASSYDRKGNQPQHF.